One sample yielded the 29 T cell receptor beta chains listed below, sequenced in a study of T-cell reconstitution after alpha-beta-depleted transplantation in children. TCRbeta library preparation incorporated unique molecular identifiers. MiXCR, run by TCRdb on the PCR reads, gives a single entry per CDR3 protein. This table holds some 260,000 distinct CDR3 sequences, roughly a quarter found once. The material sequenced was PBMCs, mostly from graft donor cells, taken 360 days after TCRalphabeta/CD19-depleted stem cell transplant. These TCRs come from a female patient younger than 10 who had a stem cell transplant for congenital amegakaryocytic thrombocytopenia, so the T cells may come from the graft donor.

The chain joins TRBV28 to TRBJ2-7; D unresolved. Germline assignment: CDR1 MDHEN and CDR2 SYDVKM. V gave up 6 bases and J gave up 3 bases, with 18 bases separating them. CDR3 size: 15 residues. The CDR3 coding sequence is TGTGCCAGCAGCACCCCTGAGGCTGCCTTCTACGAGCAGTACTTC. This sequence encodes CASSTPEAAFYEQYF.

This clonotype has a handful of counts. The J gene is TRBJ2-1, the V gene TRBV20-1, with 7 bases fitting TRBD2. The J segment lost 1 base and the V segment lost 6 bases, leaving 6 bases of the junction unmatched. The CDR3 covers 14 residues. CDR1 DFQATT and CDR2 SNEGSKA come from the germline V gene (reference sequence). CDR3 loop: CSARWGGSYNEQFF. CDR3 nucleotide sequence: TGCAGTGCCCGGTGGGGGGGGTCCTACAATGAGCAGTTCTTC.

V usage is TRBV4-1 and J usage is TRBJ1-5; D call uncertain. CDR3 length equals 15 residues. With 0 bases removed from V and 4 bases from J, the gap between germline ends came to 10 bases. Germline CDR1 and CDR2: MGHRA and YSYEKL. CDR3 sequence reads: CASSQDRKGNQPQHF. DNA for the CDR3: TGCGCCAGCAGCCAAGATCGGAAAGGGAATCAGCCCCAGCATTTT.

This clonotype was counted a few times. This sequence joins TRBV6-1 and TRBJ1-5, with D hard to call. The CDR3 is 14 amino acids. Germline CDR1 MNHNS, CDR2 SASEGT. V dropped 4 bases and J dropped 3 bases, with 10 bases sitting between them. CDR3 in DNA: TGTGCCAGCAGTGGTAAACCACTCAATCAGCCCCAGCATTTT. The encoded protein is CASSGKPLNQPQHF.

There are many counts of this clonotype. The chain combines TRBV7-2 with TRBJ2-1, with TRBD2 identical over 7 bases. V dropped 1 base and J dropped 7; count of bases not matched to a gene: 4. The germline CDR1 and CDR2 sequences are SGHTA and FQGNSA. The CDR3 is 14 residues long. The CDR3 spells CASSLGLAENEQFF. The CDR3 region has the DNA TGTGCCAGCAGCTTAGGGCTAGCGGAGAATGAGCAGTTCTTC.

This clonotype was seen only a few times. V is TRBV3-1 and J is TRBJ1-1; 10 nucleotides line up with TRBD1. Germline CDR1 reads LGHDT; CDR2 reads YNNKEL (reference sequence). CDR3 length: 14 amino acids. The V segment lost 6 bases and the J segment 4 bases; nucleotides outside the gene matches: 5. Here the CDR3 reads CASRDRGRVTEAFF. CDR3 nucleotide sequence: TGTGCCAGCAGAGACAGGGGGCGTGTCACTGAAGCTTTCTTT.

The sample holds a few counts of this clonotype. This rearrangement joins TRBV7-2 to TRBJ2-7, with D unresolved. V was clipped by 5 bases and J by 0 bases, with 11 bases between them. The CDR3 loop spans 14 amino acids. Germline V CDR1 and CDR2: SGHTA, FQGNSA. The chain's CDR3 is CASSIDGYSYEQYF. DNA for the CDR3: TGTGCCAGCAGCATAGACGGTTACTCCTACGAGCAGTACTTC.

The rearrangement uses TRBV29-1 and TRBJ2-7, with TRBD1 as a possible D gene (5 bases). The CDR3 length is 11 residues. Germline V gene lookup returns CDR1 SQVTM and CDR2 ANQGSEA. V was cut by 6 bases and J by 2 bases, with 8 bases left in between. CDR3 region: CSVTATYEQYF. CDR3 DNA sequence: TGCAGCGTGACAGCCACCTACGAGCAGTACTTC.

V is TRBV9 and J is TRBJ2-1, with D uncertain. Trimming stripped 0 bases from V and 8 bases from J, with 12 bases between. Germline V CDR1 and CDR2: SGDLS, YYNGEE. The CDR3 consists of 14 residues. The CDR3 DNA sequence: TGTGCCAGCAGCGTAGATATGGTCGACTATGAGCAGTTCTTC. Translation gives CASSVDMVDYEQFF.

This clonotype has only a few counts. The chain has TRBV5-1 and TRBJ2-1; 8 positions match TRBD2. The V and J ends lost 4 bases and 7 bases, in that order; junction bases with no gene match: 4. The germline V gene has CDR1 SGHRS and CDR2 YFSETQ. CDR3 size: 13 residues. CDR3 sequence (DNA): TGCGCCAGCAGCGACCCGGGGGGGAATGAGCAGTTCTTC. It specifies CASSDPGGNEQFF.

This clonotype was recorded many times. This rearrangement joins TRBV5-1 to TRBJ2-2; possible D gene TRBD1, 5 bases. Trimming pared 5 bases from V and 1 base from J, leaving 12 bases between. There are 15 residues in the CDR3. Germline-derived CDR1 and CDR2 are SGHRS and YFSETQ. The DNA of the CDR3 is TGCGCCAGCAGATCGAAAGACAGGAACACCGGGGAGCTGTTTTTT. It specifies CASRSKDRNTGELFF.

The chain couples TRBV12-3 or TRBV12-4 to TRBJ2-7, with D perhaps matching TRBD1 (5 bases). The CDR3 sequence is 14 residues long. V dropped 6 bases and J dropped 2 bases, with 14 bases sitting between them. CDR3 sequence reads: CASRPGQGAYEQYF. The DNA for the CDR3 is TGTGCCAGCAGACCTGGGCAGGGCGCCTACGAGCAGTACTTC.

This clonotype was seen a handful of times. The chain couples TRBV28 to TRBJ1-6; D ambiguous. There are 14 residues in the CDR3. In germline, CDR1 is MDHEN, CDR2 SYDVKM. Trimming took 6 bases from V and 7 from J, leaving 13 bases between them. CDR3 in amino acids: CASRLSSSNSPLHF. CDR3 DNA sequence: TGTGCCAGCAGGTTGTCCAGTTCAAATTCACCCCTCCACTTT.

This clonotype turned up a few times. The gene calls are TRBV12-3 or TRBV12-4 and TRBJ1-1, with D possibly being TRBD1 (6 bases). V dropped 7 bases and J dropped 5 bases, with 20 bases sitting between them. The CDR3 runs to 15 residues. CDR3: CASTSIGGFGTEAFF. CDR3 nucleotides: TGTGCCAGCACCTCGATAGGGGGTTTTGGTACTGAAGCTTTCTTT.

The chain couples TRBV5-1 to TRBJ2-3; 9 bases map to TRBD1. Germline V CDR1 and CDR2: SGHRS, YFSETQ. The CDR3 is 16 residues long. V gave up 3 bases and J gave up 4 bases; unmatched junction bases: 9. The CDR3 DNA reads TGCGCCAGCAGCTCGTTACAGGGGGCGAGAGCAGATACGCAGTATTTT. This sequence encodes CASSSLQGARADTQYF.

This clonotype was seen a few times. The V gene is TRBV7-3, the J gene TRBJ2-1, with TRBD1 as a possible D gene (6 bases). The germline V gene encodes CDR1 SGHTA and CDR2 FQGTGA. The CDR3 length is 18 residues. V was cut by 5 bases and J by 1 base, with 21 bases left in between. The DNA of the CDR3 is TGTGCCAGCAGCGGAAGCGGCGGCAGGGGAGCTTCCTACAATGAGCAGTTCTTC. Translating it yields CASSGSGGRGASYNEQFF.

V and J are TRBV10-3 and TRBJ1-5; unclear D gene. CDR1 is ENHRY and CDR2 is SYGVKD in the germline V gene. This CDR3 contains 13 residues. V lost 4 bases, J lost 7 bases, and 11 bases lay in between. The CDR3 nucleotides are TGTGCCATCAGTGGCGACCTGGACCAGCCCCAGCATTTT. Its translation: CAISGDLDQPQHF.

This clonotype was observed a handful of times. J is TRBJ2-6 and V is TRBV9; TRBD1 might be the D (6 bases). CDR1 SGDLS and CDR2 YYNGEE come from the germline V gene. With 5 bases removed from V and 0 bases from J, the gap between germline ends came to 9 bases. CDR3 size: 15 residues. The CDR3 protein is CASSEQGSGANVLTF. DNA of the CDR3: TGTGCCAGCAGTGAACAGGGCTCTGGGGCCAACGTCCTGACTTTC.

V usage is TRBV28 and J usage is TRBJ2-7; 7 nucleotides match TRBD1. The CDR3 sequence is 14 residues long. Unmatched junction bases numbered 4, after V lost 5 bases and J lost 0 bases. CDR1 and CDR2 (germline): MDHEN, SYDVKM. CDR3 loop: CASSRYRGSYEQYF. The CDR3 DNA is TGTGCCAGCAGTCGGTACAGGGGCTCCTACGAGCAGTACTTC.

This CDR3 is CSAKPGGRETQYF. The CDR3 coding sequence is TGCAGTGCTAAGCCAGGGGGCCGGGAGACCCAGTACTTC. The V and J genes are TRBV20-1 and TRBJ2-5, with 8 bases that match TRBD1. This CDR3 region has 13 residues. J lost 5 bases, V lost 4 bases, and 6 bases had no gene match. The germline gives CDR1 DFQATT, CDR2 SNEGSKA (reference sequence).

V and J are TRBV24-1 and TRBJ1-5; the D is unclear. The CDR3 is made up of 14 amino acids. The V and J ends lost 4 bases and 3 bases respectively, with 9 bases between them. The V gene's germline CDR1 is KGHDR and CDR2 SFDVKD. CDR3 sequence reads: CATSDTDINQPQHF. CDR3 bases: TGTGCCACCAGTGACACAGACATCAATCAGCCCCAGCATTTT.

The CDR3 loop is CASSQIAGVSDTQYF. The CDR3 DNA follows: TGCGCCAGCAGCCAAATCGCCGGGGTTTCAGATACGCAGTATTTT. The rearrangement joins TRBV4-1 to TRBJ2-3; the D gene is possibly TRBD2 (5 bases). Germline V gene lookup returns CDR1 MGHRA and CDR2 YSYEKL. The CDR3 contains 15 residues. V lost 2 bases, J lost 4 bases, and 13 bases lay in between.

The genes are TRBV4-1 and TRBJ1-3; maybe TRBD1 (5 bases). Trimming removed 0 bases at V and 0 bases at J, with 15 bases between. This CDR3 spans 18 amino acids. The germline V gene has CDR1 MGHRA and CDR2 YSYEKL. The DNA for the CDR3 is TGCGCCAGCAGCCAAGATTGGGGCGGACAAGACTCTGGAAACACCATATATTTT. Translating gives CASSQDWGGQDSGNTIYF.

The genes are TRBV4-2 and TRBJ1-5; D may be TRBD1 (6 bases). The V end lost 2 bases, the J end lost 5 bases, and 16 bases lay between the germline ends. The CDR3 extends over 16 amino acids. CDR1 is LGHNA, CDR2 YNFKEQ, per germline. CDR3 sequence: CASSQFGGTGYQPQHF. DNA of the CDR3: TGTGCCAGCAGCCAATTTGGGGGCACAGGGTATCAGCCCCAGCATTTT.

This clonotype was observed at least ten times. The chain recombines TRBV6-5 with TRBJ1-1, with D possibly matching TRBD1 (6 bases). Germline V CDR1 and CDR2: MNHEY, SVGAGI. There are 13 residues in the CDR3. Trimming removed 6 bases at V and 0 bases at J, with 8 bases between. The CDR3 coding sequence is TGTGCCAGCAGCTACAGGGTGAACACTGAAGCTTTCTTT. Translated, it gives CASSYRVNTEAFF.

The genes are TRBV6-2 or TRBV6-3 and TRBJ1-2; D is undetermined. Germline values: CDR1 MNHEY, CDR2 SVGEGT. The V end was cut by 6 bases, the J end by 0 bases, with 17 bases between. This CDR3 is built from 16 residues. The CDR3 region has the DNA TGTGCCAGCAGCCGTGCGGACTTCTGGCCTAACTATGGCTACACCTTC. This codes for CASSRADFWPNYGYTF.

J is TRBJ2-1 and V is TRBV5-4; 8 bases match TRBD2. Looked up from germline, CDR1 is SGHNT and CDR2 is YYREEE (reference sequence). The ends lost 3 bases at V and 0 bases at J; junction bases unmatched: 11. This CDR3 contains 18 residues. The CDR3 coding sequence is TGTGCCAGCAGCTGGAGACTTAGCGGGGCCAGCTCCTACAATGAGCAGTTCTTC. This codes for CASSWRLSGASSYNEQFF. Supplemented by reference TRBV5-4 and TRBJ2-1, the full variable domain reads ETGVTQSPTHLIKTRGQQVTLRCSSQSGHNTVSWYQQALGQGPQFIFQYYREEENGRGNFPPRFSGLQFPNYSSELNVNALELDDSALYLCASSWRLSGASSYNEQFFGPGTRLTVL.

This clonotype has only a few counts. The CDR3 DNA sequence: TGCAGCGTTGACGGCAACACCGGGGAGCTGTTTTTT. It yields the protein CSVDGNTGELFF. This sequence joins TRBV29-1 and TRBJ2-2; D is unresolved. The CDR3 is made up of 12 amino acids. Trimming left V 3 bases short and J 2 bases short, with 4 bases between. CDR1 is SQVTM, CDR2 ANQGSEA, per germline.

This chain uses TRBV20-1 with TRBJ2-1, with TRBD1 matching over 8 bases. There are 14 residues in the CDR3. CDR1 and CDR2 from the germline V gene are DFQATT and SNEGSKA (reference sequence). V dropped 0 bases and J dropped 4; count of bases not matched to a gene: 2. The CDR3 DNA sequence: TGCAGTGCTAGAGAGGACAGGGTATACAATGAGCAGTTCTTC. It specifies CSAREDRVYNEQFF.